The 7 T cell receptor delta chains given below trace back to one sample, sequenced in a study of human gamma delta and Vdelta1 T cells. TCRdb re-called the PCR reads with CATT. The sample holds about 6,100 delta-chain clones, roughly a tenth seen once. The specimen sequenced was naive CD27+ Vdelta1 gamma-delta T cells from blood. The receptors derive from a human donor in good health.

About this clone: The protein TCRdb lists belongs to a much larger clone and differs from this DNA's translation at residue 10, which points to a read error; the protein shown is made from the DNA. This chain joins TRDV1 and TRDJ1; the D gene is possibly TRDD2 (6 bases). The CDR3 covers 17 residues. Trimming stripped 1 base from V and 7 bases from J, with 22 bases between. Germline V lookup: CDR1 TSWWSYY, CDR2 QGS. DNA of the CDR3: TGTGCTCTTGGGGAACCAGTCCTACGACAGGATAGAGGTAAACTCATCTTT. Translated: CALGEPVLRQDRGKLIF.

This clone was picked up a small number of times. This chain links TRDV1 with TRDJ1; TRDD3 agrees at 13 bases. In germline, CDR1 is TSWWSYY, CDR2 QGS. The length of the CDR3 is 21 residues. Trimming removed 4 bases from V and 7 bases from J; junction bases left unmatched: 24. DNA for the CDR3: TGTGCTCTTGGGGCCTTGATCGGAGTGAGCGCCAACTGGGGGATACGAACTAAACTCATCTTT. Translated, it gives CALGALIGVSANWGIRTKLIF.

This clone is labeled medium-sized. The identical CDR3 is also encoded by other nucleotide sequences in the sample. The chain recombines TRDV1 with TRDJ1, with 10 bases fitting TRDD3. Germline values: CDR1 TSWWSYY, CDR2 QGS. The V and J ends lost 0 bases and 0 bases, in that order; junction bases with no gene match: 10. The CDR3 runs 19 residues. Here the CDR3 reads CALGELRPTGGFHTDKLIF. In DNA form, the CDR3 reads TGTGCTCTTGGGGAACTGCGACCTACTGGGGGATTTCACACCGATAAACTCATCTTT.

This clone was observed a handful of times. A much larger clone lies a single base off, so this may be a read error. The rearrangement joins TRDV1 to TRDJ1; 8 bases line up with TRDD3. This CDR3 region has 18 residues. J lost 0 bases, V lost 4 bases, and 13 bases had no gene match. Germline lookup yields CDR1 TSWWSYY and CDR2 QGS. CDR3 nucleotides: TGTGCTCTTGGGGCCCACCCCTGTGGGATACGTCACACCGATAAACTCATCTTT. It specifies CALGAHPCGIRHTDKLIF.

This clone was observed a handful of times. This chain uses TRDV1 with TRDJ1, with 13 positions matching TRDD3. J lost 11 bases, V lost 2 bases, and 32 bases had no gene match. Germline assignment: CDR1 TSWWSYY and CDR2 QGS. The CDR3 sequence is 23 residues long. The CDR3 nucleotides read TGTGCTCTTGGGGAAACGGAGGGGGGCCTTCCTAGGAAACGGAGGTACTGGGGGATACGTCTCATCTTT. Translation gives CALGETEGGLPRKRRYWGIRLIF.

With respect to this clone: A much larger clonotype is one base distant, so this may be a read error. Additional DNA sequences in this sample encode the identical CDR3. This chain links TRDV1 with TRDJ1; 9 bases are shared with TRDD2. CDR3 length: 22 amino acids. Germline V CDR1 and CDR2: TSWWSYY, QGS. CDR3 DNA: TGTGCCCTTGGGGAAGGGGCCTTCCTACGTAGACTGGGTTCCGTTAAGTCAGCTAAACTCATCTTT. It encodes CALGEGAFLRRLGSVKSAKLIF.

This clone was observed a few times. Given a much more abundant clone one base away, this may be a read error. In the same sample, other DNA sequences code for this CDR3. The chain carries TRDV1 and TRDJ1; no reliable D call. Looked up from germline, CDR1 is TSWWSYY and CDR2 is QGS. V shed 4 bases and J shed 0 bases, with 18 bases lying between them. CDR3 length: 17 residues. CDR3 DNA sequence: TGTGCTCTTGGGGCCCGTAAAGGTGGACCGTACACCGATAAACTCATCTTT. It yields the protein CALGARKGGPYTDKLIF.